These T cell receptor beta chains were read from a single sample in a study of cytomegalovirus exposure and HLA in healthy donors. The method was immunoSEQ multiplex PCR; TCRdb's version includes in-frame clones alone and lacks a portion of them. Here the sample spans 150,000 to 200,000 clones, more than 60% being singletons. The material sequenced was PBMCs. The receptor source for this set is a woman between 50 and 59 years old in good health and CMV-seropositive. CDR3s include the opening cysteine and the closing phenylalanine or tryptophan. Fields, in order: clone size, D gene, V gene, J gene, CDR3 protein, CDR3 DNA. The D gene is left open where the match is weak. Part of the rows lack a size; the others show once, few, many or a class for expanded clones.

clone_size: -; d_call: -; v_call: TRBV2; j_call: TRBJ2-1; cdr3_aa: CASTPDSPCWFF; cdr3_nt: TGTGCCAGCACCCCGGACTCTCCCTGTTGGTTCTTC
clone_size: -; d_call: TRBD2; v_call: TRBV5-4; j_call: TRBJ2-2; cdr3_aa: CASSLSLTSAGGNTGELFF; cdr3_nt: TGTGCCAGCAGCTTATCCCTTACATCGGCGGGAGGGAACACCGGGGAGCTGTTTTTT
clone_size: -; d_call: TRBD1; v_call: TRBV7-6; j_call: TRBJ2-7; cdr3_aa: CASSQGQPYEQYF; cdr3_nt: TGTGCCAGCAGCCAGGGACAGCCCTACGAGCAGTACTTC
clone_size: -; d_call: TRBD2; v_call: TRBV6-6; j_call: TRBJ2-7; cdr3_aa: CASRVGLAGGGNEQYF; cdr3_nt: TGTGCCAGCAGAGTGGGACTAGCGGGTGGAGGGAACGAGCAGTACTTC
clone_size: -; d_call: -; v_call: TRBV27; j_call: TRBJ1-1; cdr3_aa: CATFGRGGNTEAFF; cdr3_nt: TGTGCCACCTTCGGGCGAGGGGGGAACACTGAAGCTTTCTTT
clone_size: -; d_call: -; v_call: TRBV27; j_call: TRBJ1-2; cdr3_aa: CASSSTGGIYGYTF; cdr3_nt: TGTGCCAGCAGTTCCACGGGGGGGATCTATGGCTACACCTTC
clone_size: -; d_call: -; v_call: TRBV25-1; j_call: TRBJ1-4; cdr3_aa: CASSRSGVVGEKLFF; cdr3_nt: TGTGCCAGCAGCAGATCAGGGGTGGTAGGTGAAAAACTGTTTTTT
clone_size: -; d_call: -; v_call: TRBV7-9; j_call: TRBJ1-1; cdr3_aa: CASSPPVRGSPEAFF; cdr3_nt: TGTGCCAGCAGCCCCCCGGTCAGGGGTAGCCCTGAAGCTTTCTTT
clone_size: -; d_call: -; v_call: TRBV5-5; j_call: TRBJ2-1; cdr3_aa: CASSLQGNIVLNEQFF; cdr3_nt: TGTGCCAGCAGCTTACAGGGAAATATCGTCTTGAATGAGCAGTTCTTC
clone_size: -; d_call: -; v_call: TRBV28; j_call: TRBJ1-2; cdr3_aa: CASSLLQGYGYTF; cdr3_nt: TGTGCCAGCAGCCTCCTCCAGGGTTATGGCTACACCTTC
clone_size: -; d_call: TRBD1; v_call: TRBV11-3; j_call: TRBJ1-3; cdr3_aa: CASSSTGGSGGNTIYF; cdr3_nt: TGTGCCAGCAGCTCAACAGGGGGTTCTGGCGGAAACACCATATATTTT
clone_size: -; d_call: TRBD2; v_call: TRBV18; j_call: TRBJ2-1; cdr3_aa: CASSQSGGSYNEQFF; cdr3_nt: TGTGCCAGCTCACAGTCCGGGGGGTCCTACAATGAGCAGTTCTTC
clone_size: -; d_call: -; v_call: TRBV11-2; j_call: TRBJ1-2; cdr3_aa: CASSAAGDYGYTF; cdr3_nt: TGTGCCAGCAGCGCCGCAGGGGACTATGGCTACACCTTC
clone_size: -; d_call: TRBD1; v_call: TRBV6-1; j_call: TRBJ2-5; cdr3_aa: CASSPMTGSRKTQYF; cdr3_nt: TGTGCCAGCAGTCCTATGACAGGGTCTCGGAAGACCCAGTACTTC
clone_size: -; d_call: -; v_call: TRBV30; j_call: TRBJ1-1; cdr3_aa: CAWSVYRVSEAFF; cdr3_nt: TGTGCCTGGAGTGTATACAGGGTCTCTGAAGCTTTCTTT
clone_size: -; d_call: TRBD2; v_call: TRBV30; j_call: TRBJ2-1; cdr3_aa: CAWKSLAGEWNEQFF; cdr3_nt: TGTGCCTGGAAGTCACTAGCGGGAGAATGGAATGAGCAGTTCTTC
clone_size: -; d_call: -; v_call: TRBV6-5; j_call: TRBJ1-1; cdr3_aa: CASSYSGGVEAFF; cdr3_nt: TGTGCCAGCAGTTACTCGGGGGGGGTTGAAGCTTTCTTT
clone_size: -; d_call: -; v_call: TRBV5-4; j_call: TRBJ2-1; cdr3_aa: CASSSSGLFYNEQFF; cdr3_nt: TGTGCCAGCAGCTCAAGCGGCCTCTTCTACAATGAGCAGTTCTTC
clone_size: -; d_call: -; v_call: TRBV7-2; j_call: TRBJ1-5; cdr3_aa: CASSLDWGLNQPQHF; cdr3_nt: TGTGCCAGCAGCTTAGACTGGGGGCTGAATCAGCCCCAGCATTTT
clone_size: -; d_call: -; v_call: TRBV29-1; j_call: TRBJ1-1; cdr3_aa: CSVEDPVNTEAFF; cdr3_nt: TGCAGCGTTGAAGATCCGGTGAACACTGAAGCTTTCTTT
clone_size: -; d_call: TRBD1; v_call: TRBV7-9; j_call: TRBJ1-2; cdr3_aa: CASSLGGQAHGYTF; cdr3_nt: TGTGCCAGCAGCTTAGGAGGACAGGCCCATGGCTACACCTTC
clone_size: -; d_call: TRBD2; v_call: TRBV18; j_call: TRBJ2-2; cdr3_aa: CASSPPKYPQIAGPNTGELFF; cdr3_nt: TGTGCCAGCTCACCACCCAAGTACCCCCAAATAGCGGGGCCGAACACCGGGGAGCTGTTTTTT
clone_size: -; d_call: -; v_call: TRBV9; j_call: TRBJ2-2; cdr3_aa: CASQHGQPMNTGELFF; cdr3_nt: TGTGCCAGCCAACATGGACAGCCGATGAACACCGGGGAGCTGTTTTTT
clone_size: -; d_call: -; v_call: TRBV18; j_call: TRBJ2-7; cdr3_aa: CASNQGLVSDEQYF; cdr3_nt: TGTGCCAGTAACCAGGGGCTAGTTAGCGACGAGCAGTACTTC
clone_size: -; d_call: TRBD1; v_call: TRBV11-2; j_call: TRBJ2-7; cdr3_aa: CASSLSSGGGYEQYF; cdr3_nt: TGTGCCAGCAGCTTGAGTTCAGGGGGCGGATACGAGCAGTACTTC
clone_size: once; d_call: TRBD1; v_call: TRBV7-8; j_call: TRBJ1-5; cdr3_aa: CASSHPGQGIGSNQPQHF; cdr3_nt: TGTGCCAGCAGCCACCCGGGACAGGGAATCGGGAGCAATCAGCCCCAGCATTTT
clone_size: -; d_call: TRBD1; v_call: TRBV2; j_call: TRBJ1-5; cdr3_aa: CASSERTGGVGNQPQHF; cdr3_nt: TGTGCCAGCAGTGAGAGGACAGGGGGCGTCGGCAATCAGCCCCAGCATTTT
clone_size: once; d_call: -; v_call: TRBV5-4; j_call: TRBJ1-4; cdr3_aa: CASSLDGGAVEKLFF; cdr3_nt: TGTGCCAGCAGCTTGGACGGGGGGGCGGTTGAAAAACTGTTTTTT
clone_size: -; d_call: -; v_call: TRBV15; j_call: TRBJ2-5; cdr3_aa: CATSLSRGLRGGQETQYF; cdr3_nt: TGTGCCACCAGCCTCTCGCGGGGCTTAAGGGGCGGACAAGAGACCCAGTACTTC
clone_size: -; d_call: TRBD1; v_call: TRBV6-5; j_call: TRBJ2-7; cdr3_aa: CASSYSLTGDREQYF; cdr3_nt: TGTGCCAGCAGTTACTCGTTAACAGGGGATAGGGAGCAGTACTTC
clone_size: -; d_call: TRBD1; v_call: TRBV6-1; j_call: TRBJ2-7; cdr3_aa: CASSVYRGPAYEQYF; cdr3_nt: TGTGCCAGCAGTGTATACAGGGGGCCGGCCTACGAGCAGTACTTC
clone_size: -; d_call: TRBD1; v_call: TRBV9; j_call: TRBJ2-1; cdr3_aa: CASSVPGTEDEQFF; cdr3_nt: TGTGCCAGCAGCGTCCCGGGGACAGAGGATGAGCAGTTCTTC
clone_size: -; d_call: -; v_call: TRBV9; j_call: TRBJ1-1; cdr3_aa: CASSLGHSNTEAFF; cdr3_nt: TGTGCCAGCAGCTTGGGACACTCGAACACTGAAGCTTTCTTT
clone_size: few; d_call: TRBD2; v_call: TRBV4-3; j_call: TRBJ2-3; cdr3_aa: CASSQDLAGGTDTQYF; cdr3_nt: TGCGCCAGCAGCCAAGACCTAGCGGGAGGCACAGATACGCAGTATTTT
clone_size: once; d_call: -; v_call: TRBV5-8; j_call: TRBJ1-2; cdr3_aa: CASSLGGPLYGYTF; cdr3_nt: TGTGCCAGCAGCTTGGGGGGGCCACTCTATGGCTACACCTTC
clone_size: -; d_call: TRBD1; v_call: TRBV13; j_call: TRBJ1-1; cdr3_aa: CASIVRGGQGENTEAFF; cdr3_nt: TGTGCCAGCATCGTCAGGGGAGGACAGGGGGAGAACACTGAAGCTTTCTTT
clone_size: few; d_call: -; v_call: TRBV19; j_call: TRBJ2-7; cdr3_aa: CASGGSYEQYF; cdr3_nt: TGTGCCAGTGGCGGGTCCTACGAGCAGTACTTC
clone_size: -; d_call: -; v_call: TRBV5-6; j_call: TRBJ2-1; cdr3_aa: CASSLKSGTAGYNEQFF; cdr3_nt: TGTGCCAGCAGCTTGAAATCGGGGACGGCGGGATACAATGAGCAGTTCTTC
clone_size: -; d_call: TRBD1; v_call: TRBV6-1; j_call: TRBJ1-2; cdr3_aa: CASSGTGDYGYTF; cdr3_nt: TGTGCCAGCAGTGGTACAGGGGACTATGGCTACACCTTC
clone_size: -; d_call: -; v_call: TRBV7-2; j_call: TRBJ2-7; cdr3_aa: CASSLRGGYEQYF; cdr3_nt: TGTGCCAGCAGCTTAAGAGGCGGATACGAGCAGTACTTC
clone_size: -; d_call: -; v_call: TRBV7-9; j_call: TRBJ1-1; cdr3_aa: CASSLSGAVDTEAFF; cdr3_nt: TGTGCCAGCAGCTTATCAGGGGCGGTTGACACTGAAGCTTTCTTT